The sequence of this TCR beta chain was determined in a study of cytomegalovirus exposure and HLA in healthy donors. The study's findings and limits: In a later analysis, TCR beta V- and J-gene trimming showed a link to a missense DCLRE1C variant. A later analysis, which compared TCR beta chains of equal frequency, found the HLA-associated ones more clonally expanded. Reportedly, cytomegalovirus status was diagnosed with high sensitivity and specificity. Being indistinguishable, some V segments were excluded, TRBV6-2 and TRBV6-3 among them.

PCR was performed using 60 Vbeta and 13 Jbeta primers. Profiling relied on immunoSEQ multiplex PCR, and the TCRdb table lists in-frame clones only, not all of them. The sample shows about 200,000 clones, roughly 13% of them seen only once. Comment on this clone: Antigen unknown.

The germline CDR1 and CDR2 sequences are SEHNR and FQNEAQ (reference sequence). This CDR3 region has 15 residues. J lost 1 base, V lost 6 bases, and 8 bases had no gene match. Sequencing was carried out using PBMCs. The chain couples TRBV7-9 to TRBJ2-5; 7 bases match TRBD1. The origin of this receptor is a middle-aged man in good health and CMV-seropositive. CDR3 protein: CASSRTGEIQETQYF. The CDR3 DNA follows: TGTGCCAGCAGTCGGACAGGAGAAATCCAAGAGACCCAGTACTTC.